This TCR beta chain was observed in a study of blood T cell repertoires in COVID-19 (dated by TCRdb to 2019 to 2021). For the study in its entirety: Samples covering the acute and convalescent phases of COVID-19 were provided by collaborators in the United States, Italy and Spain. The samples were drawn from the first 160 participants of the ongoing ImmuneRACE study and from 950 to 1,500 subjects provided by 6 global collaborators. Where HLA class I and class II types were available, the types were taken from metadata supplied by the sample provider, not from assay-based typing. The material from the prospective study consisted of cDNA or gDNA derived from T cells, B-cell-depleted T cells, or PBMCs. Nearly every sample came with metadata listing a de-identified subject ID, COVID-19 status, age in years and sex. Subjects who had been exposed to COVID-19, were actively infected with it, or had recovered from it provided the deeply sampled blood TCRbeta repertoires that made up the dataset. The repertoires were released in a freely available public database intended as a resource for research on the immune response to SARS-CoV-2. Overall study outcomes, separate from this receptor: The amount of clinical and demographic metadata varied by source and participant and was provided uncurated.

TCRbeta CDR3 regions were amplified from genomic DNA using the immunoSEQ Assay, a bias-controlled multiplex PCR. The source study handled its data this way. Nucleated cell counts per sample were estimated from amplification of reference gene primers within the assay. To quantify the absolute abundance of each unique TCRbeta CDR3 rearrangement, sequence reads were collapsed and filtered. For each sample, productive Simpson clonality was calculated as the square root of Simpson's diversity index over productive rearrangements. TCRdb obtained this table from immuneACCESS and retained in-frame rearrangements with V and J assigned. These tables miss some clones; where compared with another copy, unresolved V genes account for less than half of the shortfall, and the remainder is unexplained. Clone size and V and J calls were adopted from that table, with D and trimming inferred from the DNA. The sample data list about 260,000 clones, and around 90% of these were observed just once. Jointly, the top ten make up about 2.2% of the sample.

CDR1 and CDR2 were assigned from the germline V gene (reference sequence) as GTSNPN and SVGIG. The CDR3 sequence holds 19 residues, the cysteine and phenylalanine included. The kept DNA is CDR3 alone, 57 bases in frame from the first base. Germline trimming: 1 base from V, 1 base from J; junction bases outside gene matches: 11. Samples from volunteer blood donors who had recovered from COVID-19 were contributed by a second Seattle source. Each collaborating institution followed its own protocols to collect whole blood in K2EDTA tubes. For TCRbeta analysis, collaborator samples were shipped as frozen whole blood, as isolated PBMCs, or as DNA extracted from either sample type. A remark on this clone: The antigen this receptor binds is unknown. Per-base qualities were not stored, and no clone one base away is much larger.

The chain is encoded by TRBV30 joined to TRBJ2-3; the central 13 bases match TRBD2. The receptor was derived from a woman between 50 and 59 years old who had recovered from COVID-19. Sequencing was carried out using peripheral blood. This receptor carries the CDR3 CAWSGRLAGGVFGTDTQYF. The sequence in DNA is TGTGCCTGGAGTGGTCGACTAGCGGGAGGTGTGTTTGGCACAGATACGCAGTATTTT.